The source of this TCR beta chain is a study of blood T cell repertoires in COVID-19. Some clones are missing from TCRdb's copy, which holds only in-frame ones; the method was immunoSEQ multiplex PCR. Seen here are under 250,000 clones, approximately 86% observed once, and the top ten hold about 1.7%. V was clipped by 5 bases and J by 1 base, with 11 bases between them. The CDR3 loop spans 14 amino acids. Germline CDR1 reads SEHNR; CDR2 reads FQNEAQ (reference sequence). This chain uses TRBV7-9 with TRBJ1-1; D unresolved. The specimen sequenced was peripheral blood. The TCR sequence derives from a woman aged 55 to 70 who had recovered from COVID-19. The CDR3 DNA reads TGTGCCAGCAGCCAAAACTCGGGGAACACTGAAGCTTTCTTT. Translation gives CASSQNSGNTEAFF.